The rows below give T cell receptor beta chains drawn from one sample of a study of cytomegalovirus exposure and HLA in healthy donors. Clones were read by immunoSEQ multiplex PCR, and TCRdb kept only the in-frame ones, dropping some. The table shows fewer than 200,000 clones, with roughly 96% occurring only once. The sample taken for sequencing was PBMCs. These receptors came from a young woman in good health and CMV-seronegative. CDR3s include the opening cysteine and the closing phenylalanine or tryptophan. D genes are given only for firm matches. The size field is filled for only some rows; it gives once, few, many or a size class.

. | TRBD1 | TRBJ1-2 | TRBV6-5 | CASSYRDRDYGYTF | TGTGCCAGCAGTTATAGGGACAGGGACTATGGCTACACCTTC
. | TRBD1 | TRBJ1-1 | TRBV13 | CASSTRTGRNTEAFF | TGTGCCAGCAGCACCCGGACAGGGCGGAACACTGAAGCTTTCTTT
. | TRBD1 | TRBJ1-2 | TRBV19 | CASSRETGGTLYGYTF | TGTGCCAGTAGTAGGGAGACAGGGGGGACTTTGTATGGCTACACCTTC
. | . | TRBJ2-5 | TRBV5-6 | CASSTTPGFRETQYF | TGTGCCAGCAGCACAACCCCAGGGTTTCGGGAGACCCAGTACTTC
. | TRBD1 | TRBJ2-7 | TRBV30 | CAWSRDSRAYEQYF | TGTGCCTGGAGTCGGGACAGCCGAGCCTACGAGCAGTACTTC
. | TRBD1 | TRBJ1-2 | TRBV6-6 | CASSYFLRDRDTGYTF | TGTGCCAGCAGTTACTTTCTCCGGGACAGGGACACTGGCTACACCTTC
. | . | TRBJ2-7 | TRBV7-9 | CASSPLTGRFYEQYF | TGTGCCAGCAGCCCCCTCACAGGGCGGTTTTACGAGCAGTACTTC
once | TRBD2 | TRBJ2-1 | TRBV7-6 | CASSQTSGGYNEQFF | TGTGCCAGCAGCCAAACTAGCGGGGGTTACAATGAGCAGTTCTTC
. | . | TRBJ1-6 | TRBV9 | CASGSSYNSPLHF | TGTGCCAGTGGCAGCTCCTATAATTCACCCCTCCACTTT
. | TRBD1 | TRBJ1-1 | TRBV7-2 | CASRPNVPTGVTEAFF | TGTGCCAGCAGACCGAACGTCCCGACAGGGGTAACTGAAGCTTTCTTT
. | . | TRBJ2-1 | TRBV21-1 | CASSFPFPAGGDPPEQFF | TGTGCCAGCAGCTTCCCTTTCCCCGCAGGGGGCGACCCCCCTGAGCAGTTCTTC
. | . | TRBJ2-7 | TRBV19 | CASSDQGLSYEQYF | TGTGCCAGTAGTGACCAGGGGCTCTCCTACGAGCAGTACTTC
. | . | TRBJ2-7 | TRBV11-2 | CASSSPSGSYEQYF | TGTGCCAGCAGCTCGCCCTCAGGGTCCTACGAGCAGTACTTC
once | TRBD1 | TRBJ1-2 | TRBV14 | CASSSLQGALGYTF | TGTGCCAGCAGCTCCCTACAGGGGGCACTTGGCTACACCTTC
. | TRBD1 | TRBJ1-1 | TRBV6-6 | CASRQGQYTEAFF | TGTGCCAGCAGACAGGGACAGTACACTGAAGCTTTCTTT
. | TRBD1 | TRBJ1-5 | TRBV30 | CAWRAQGGSPQHF | TGTGCCTGGAGAGCGCAGGGGGGATCGCCCCAGCATTTT
. | . | TRBJ1-2 | TRBV2 | CASSEVKGRGYGYTF | TGTGCCAGCAGTGAAGTAAAGGGTAGGGGCTATGGCTACACCTTC
. | TRBD2 | TRBJ2-5 | TRBV9 | CASSVEGWGGLGETQYF | TGTGCCAGCAGCGTAGAGGGATGGGGGGGTTTAGGAGAGACCCAGTACTTC
. | . | TRBJ1-5 | TRBV19 | CASSTKLYQPQHF | TGTGCCAGTAGTACCAAACTTTATCAGCCCCAGCATTTT
. | . | TRBJ1-5 | TRBV6-1 | CASSERRGRGHF | TGTGCCAGCAGTGAAAGAAGGGGAAGGGGGCATTTT
. | TRBD2 | TRBJ2-1 | TRBV4-3 | CASSQDGGGADEQFF | TGCGCCAGCAGCCAAGATGGCGGGGGGGCGGATGAGCAGTTCTTC
once | . | TRBJ2-3 | TRBV2 | CASSNGVGYTQYF | TGTGCCAGCAGTAACGGGGTAGGATATACGCAGTATTTT
. | TRBD1 | TRBJ2-3 | TRBV5-1 | CASSRDRGLDTQYF | TGCGCCAGCAGCCGGGACAGGGGCCTCGATACGCAGTATTTT
. | . | TRBJ2-2 | TRBV4-1 | CASAPELTWTGELFF | TGCGCCAGCGCTCCTGAACTCACGTGGACCGGGGAGCTGTTTTTT
. | . | TRBJ2-7 | TRBV7-9 | CASSRSYEQYF | TGTGCCAGCAGCCGGTCCTACGAGCAGTACTTC
. | . | TRBJ1-1 | TRBV4-3 | CASSQDAATLNTEAFF | TGCGCCAGCAGCCAAGATGCGGCCACCTTGAACACTGAAGCTTTCTTT
once | TRBD1 | TRBJ1-5 | TRBV13 | CASSKRQGGAYSNQPQHF | TGTGCCAGCAGCAAACGACAGGGGGGAGCATATAGCAATCAGCCCCAGCATTTT
. | . | TRBJ1-2 | TRBV7-2 | CASSLVRQSGGYTF | TGTGCCAGCAGCTTAGTGCGGCAATCGGGTGGCTACACCTTC
. | TRBD1 | TRBJ1-2 | TRBV9 | CASSVARGGQGERGYTF | TGTGCCAGCAGCGTAGCGAGAGGGGGACAGGGGGAACGTGGCTACACCTTC
. | TRBD2 | TRBJ2-3 | TRBV27 | CASKTSGGASTKKDTQYF | TGTGCCAGCAAGACTAGCGGGGGGGCAAGTACTAAAAAGGATACGCAGTATTTT
. | . | TRBJ1-3 | TRBV18 | CASSPQGPGNTIYF | TGTGCCAGCTCACCCCAGGGTCCTGGAAACACCATATATTTT
. | TRBD1 | TRBJ2-1 | TRBV5-6 | CASSFVFQGVGNEQFF | TGTGCCAGCAGCTTCGTCTTCCAGGGGGTGGGCAATGAGCAGTTCTTC
. | TRBD1 | TRBJ2-7 | TRBV10-3 | CAISESTRTGKPYEQYF | TGTGCCATCAGTGAGTCGACTAGGACAGGGAAGCCCTACGAGCAGTACTTC
. | TRBD2 | TRBJ2-1 | TRBV7-9 | CASSLVLAGGYNEQFF | TGTGCCAGCAGCTTAGTACTAGCGGGGGGGTACAATGAGCAGTTCTTC
. | TRBD2 | TRBJ2-1 | TRBV11-2 | CASSLAGTLAGALGNEQFF | TGTGCCAGCAGCTTAGCGGGGACTTTAGCGGGGGCCCTGGGTAATGAGCAGTTCTTC